A single T cell receptor (beta chain) is shown here with its context. Its antigen is currently unknown. The repertoire was sequenced with immunoSEQ multiplex PCR; TCRdb's copy has only in-frame clones and lacks some. The sample records tens of thousands of clones, approximately 91% being singletons. Regulatory T cells were sorted as CD4+CD25hiCD127low/negative. Control samples were from healthy, unrelated donors. The CDR3 has 14 amino acids. V lost 7 bases to trimming and J lost 1 base, with 12 bases between them. Germline CDR1 is MDHEN and CDR2 is SYDVKM. These data belong to a study of B cell selection in AIRE deficiency. Study conclusions and caveats: Patient Tconv cells held around a third of Treg sequences shared by healthy donors. Healthy Tconv contained roughly two fifths of shared healthy Treg sequences; only TCRbeta sequenced. Only around a tenth of around 3,900 shared Treg sequences were patient-specific; 30% to 40% healthy-specific.

The chain couples TRBV28 to TRBJ2-3, with D uncertain. The origin of this receptor is a human donor in good health. The specimen sequenced was CD4+CD25+ Tregs sorted from PBMCs. The CDR3 DNA follows: TGTGCCAGCATAAGGGTGACGGGCACAGATACGCAGTATTTT. Its protein product is CASIRVTGTDTQYF.